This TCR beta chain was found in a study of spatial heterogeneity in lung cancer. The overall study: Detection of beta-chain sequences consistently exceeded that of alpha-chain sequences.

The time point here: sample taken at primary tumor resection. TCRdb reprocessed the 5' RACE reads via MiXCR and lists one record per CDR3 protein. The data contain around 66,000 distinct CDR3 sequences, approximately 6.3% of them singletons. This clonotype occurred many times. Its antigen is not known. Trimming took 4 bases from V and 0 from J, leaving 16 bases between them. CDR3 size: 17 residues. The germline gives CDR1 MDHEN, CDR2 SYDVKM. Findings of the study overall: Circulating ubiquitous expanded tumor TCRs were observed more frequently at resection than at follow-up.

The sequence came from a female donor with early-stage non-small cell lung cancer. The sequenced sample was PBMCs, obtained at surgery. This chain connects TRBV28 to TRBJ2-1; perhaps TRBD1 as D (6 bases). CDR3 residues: CASSSESLGGSYNEQFF. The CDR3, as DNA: TGTGCCAGCAGTTCAGAGAGTCTAGGGGGCTCCTACAATGAGCAGTTCTTC.